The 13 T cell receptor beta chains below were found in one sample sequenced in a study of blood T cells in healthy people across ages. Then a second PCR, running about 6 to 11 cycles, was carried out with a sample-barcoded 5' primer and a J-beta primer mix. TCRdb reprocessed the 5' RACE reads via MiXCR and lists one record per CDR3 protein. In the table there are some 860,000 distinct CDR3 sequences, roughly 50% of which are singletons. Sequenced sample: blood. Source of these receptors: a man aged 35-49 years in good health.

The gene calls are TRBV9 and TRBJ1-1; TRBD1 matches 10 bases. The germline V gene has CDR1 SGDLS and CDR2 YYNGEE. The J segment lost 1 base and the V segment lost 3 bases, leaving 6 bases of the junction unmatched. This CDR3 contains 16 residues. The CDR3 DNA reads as TGTGCCAGCAGCGCCCCGGGACAGGGGACGAACACTGAAGCTTTCTTT. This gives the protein CASSAPGQGTNTEAFF. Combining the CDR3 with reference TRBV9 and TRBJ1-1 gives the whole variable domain DSGVTQTPKHLITATGQRVTLRCSPRSGDLSVYWYQQSLDQGLQFLIQYYNGEERAKGNILERFSAQQFPDLHSELNLSSLELGDSALYFCASSAPGQGTNTEAFFGQGTRLTVV.

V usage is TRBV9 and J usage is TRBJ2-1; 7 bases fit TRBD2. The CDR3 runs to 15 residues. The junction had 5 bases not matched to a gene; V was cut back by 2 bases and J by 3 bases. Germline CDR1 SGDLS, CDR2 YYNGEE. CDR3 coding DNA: TGTGCCAGCAGCGTCGGCCGGGACTACTACAATGAGCAGTTCTTC. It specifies CASSVGRDYYNEQFF.

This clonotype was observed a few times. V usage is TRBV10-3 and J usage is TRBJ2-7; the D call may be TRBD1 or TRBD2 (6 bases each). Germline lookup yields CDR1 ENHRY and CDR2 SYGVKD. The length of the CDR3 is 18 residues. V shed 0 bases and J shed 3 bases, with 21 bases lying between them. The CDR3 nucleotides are TGTGCCATCAGTGAGTCCGGGGGAAGAACGGGGGCAGACTACGAGCAGTACTTC. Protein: CAISESGGRTGADYEQYF.

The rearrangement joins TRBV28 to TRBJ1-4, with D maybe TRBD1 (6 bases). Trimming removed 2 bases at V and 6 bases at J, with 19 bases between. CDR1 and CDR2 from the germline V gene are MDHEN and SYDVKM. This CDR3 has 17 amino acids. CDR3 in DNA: TGTGCCAGCAGTTTACCAAGCGGGGGGCCCACGGATGAAAAACTGTTTTTT. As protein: CASSLPSGGPTDEKLFF.

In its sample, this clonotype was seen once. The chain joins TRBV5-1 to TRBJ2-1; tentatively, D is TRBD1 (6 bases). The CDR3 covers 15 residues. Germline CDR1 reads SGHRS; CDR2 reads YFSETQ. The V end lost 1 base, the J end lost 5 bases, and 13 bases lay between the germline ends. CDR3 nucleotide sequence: TGCGCCAGCAGCTTGCGGGCAGGGGAAGACAATGAGCAGTTCTTC. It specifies CASSLRAGEDNEQFF.

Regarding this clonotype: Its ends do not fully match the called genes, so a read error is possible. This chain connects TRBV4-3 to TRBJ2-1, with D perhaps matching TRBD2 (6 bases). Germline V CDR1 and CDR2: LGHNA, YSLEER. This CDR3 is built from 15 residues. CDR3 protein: CTSSLQPTRSDEQFF. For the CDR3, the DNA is TGCACCAGCAGCCTCCAACCGACTAGGTCCGACGAGCAGTTCTTC.

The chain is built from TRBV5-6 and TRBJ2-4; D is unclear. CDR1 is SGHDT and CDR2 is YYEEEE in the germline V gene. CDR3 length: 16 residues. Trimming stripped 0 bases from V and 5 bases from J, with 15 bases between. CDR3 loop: CASSLGPVRRENIQYF. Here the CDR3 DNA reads TGTGCCAGCAGCTTGGGGCCTGTGAGACGGGAAAACATTCAGTACTTC. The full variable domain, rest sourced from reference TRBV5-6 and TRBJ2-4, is DAGVTQSPTHLIKTRGQQVTLRCSPKSGHDTVSWYQQALGQGPQFIFQYYEEEERQRGNFPDRFSGHQFPNYSSELNVNALLLGDSALYLCASSLGPVRRENIQYFGAGTRLSVL.

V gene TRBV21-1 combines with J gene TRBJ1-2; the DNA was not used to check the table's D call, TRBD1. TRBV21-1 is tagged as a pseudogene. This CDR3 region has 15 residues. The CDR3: CASSNWDPENYGYTF. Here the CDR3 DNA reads TGTGCCAGCAGCAACTGGGACCCAGAAAACTATGGCTACACCTTC.

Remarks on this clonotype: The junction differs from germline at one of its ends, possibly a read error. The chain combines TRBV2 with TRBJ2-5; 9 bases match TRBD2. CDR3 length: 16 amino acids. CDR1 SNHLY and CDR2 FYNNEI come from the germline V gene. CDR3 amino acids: CASSLEGLAGQETQYF. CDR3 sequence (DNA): TGTGCCAGCAGCCTTGAGGGGCTAGCGGGACAAGAAACCCAGTACTTC. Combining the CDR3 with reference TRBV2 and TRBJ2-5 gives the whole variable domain EPEVTQTPSHQVTQMGQEVILRCVPISNHLYFYWYRQILGQKVEFLVSFYNNEISEKSEIFDDQFSVERPDGSNFTLKIRSTKLEDSAMYFCASSLEGLAGQETQYFGPGTRLLVL.

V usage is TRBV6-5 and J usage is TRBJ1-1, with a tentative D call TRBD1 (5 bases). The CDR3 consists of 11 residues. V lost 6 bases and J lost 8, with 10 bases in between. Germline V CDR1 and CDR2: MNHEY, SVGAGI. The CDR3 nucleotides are TGTGCCAGCAGCCGGGACGCCGAAGCTTTCTTT. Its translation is CASSRDAEAFF.

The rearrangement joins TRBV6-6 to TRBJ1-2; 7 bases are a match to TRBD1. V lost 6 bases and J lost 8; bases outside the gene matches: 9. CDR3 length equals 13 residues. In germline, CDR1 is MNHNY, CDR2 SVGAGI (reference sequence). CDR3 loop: CASRSTGTGGYTF. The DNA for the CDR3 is TGTGCCAGCAGGTCGACAGGGACTGGGGGCTACACCTTC.

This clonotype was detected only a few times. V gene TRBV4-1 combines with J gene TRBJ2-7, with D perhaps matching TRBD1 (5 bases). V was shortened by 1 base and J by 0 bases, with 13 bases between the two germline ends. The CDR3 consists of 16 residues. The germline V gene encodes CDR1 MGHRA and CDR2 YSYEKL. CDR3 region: CASSQAVTGPSYEQYF. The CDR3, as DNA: TGCGCCAGCAGCCAAGCTGTCACAGGACCCTCCTACGAGCAGTACTTC.

CDR3: CASHRVDNSPLHF. CDR3 coding DNA: TGTGCCAGCCACAGGGTTGATAATTCACCCCTCCACTTT. This chain connects TRBV28 to TRBJ1-6, with D maybe TRBD1 (6 bases). The V end lost 8 bases, the J end lost 5 bases, and 10 bases lay between the germline ends. There are 13 residues in the CDR3. The germline V gene has CDR1 MDHEN and CDR2 SYDVKM.